Below, 13 T cell receptor beta chains from the same sample are listed, as sequenced in a study of a mutant IDH1 vaccine in newly diagnosed glioma. The time point here: baseline, week 1 (first vaccination visit). Treatment denoted: pre-vaccination baseline after standard-of-care therapy. The assay was immunoSEQ multiplex PCR, and TCRdb's table has in-frame clones only and misses some. The table shows around 33,000 clones, with about 80% occurring only once. Sequenced here: peripheral blood mononuclear cells (PBMCs), sampled from a glioma patient treated with radiotherapy, temozolomide or both. The origin of the receptors is a man in his forties or fifties with glioma. Some clones in this sample may be carry-over from other donors' samples.

The chain has TRBV2 and TRBJ1-1; weak D call: TRBD1 (6 bases). V was cut by 6 bases and J by 1 base, with 9 bases left in between. CDR1 and CDR2 from the germline V gene are SNHLY and FYNNEI. The CDR3 length is 13 residues. The CDR3 region has the DNA TGTGCCAGCAGATTGGGGGCGAACACTGAAGCTTTCTTT. Encoded protein: CASRLGANTEAFF.

CDR3 DNA: TGCGCCAGCAGCCAAGGGCGCGGGGGCACCTTCGATGAGCAGTTCTTC. It specifies CASSQGRGGTFDEQFF. The V call is TRBV4-1, the J call TRBJ2-1, with a tentative D call TRBD2 (7 bases). This CDR3 comprises 16 residues. V lost 1 base to trimming and J lost 8 bases, with 18 bases between them. Germline V lookup: CDR1 MGHRA, CDR2 YSYEKL.

The J gene is TRBJ2-7, the V gene TRBV5-4; a possible D gene is TRBD2 (5 bases). Trimming left V 3 bases short and J 6 bases short, with 13 bases between. CDR1 is SGHNT, CDR2 YYREEE, per germline (reference sequence). The CDR3 has 13 amino acids. The CDR3 nucleotides read TGTGCCAGCAGCTGGGGAGTCACGGGCGAGCAGTACTTC. It encodes CASSWGVTGEQYF.

The chain links TRBV7-9 to TRBJ2-4; 10 bases fit TRBD2. J was trimmed by 5 bases and V by 3 bases; bases with no gene match: 1. Germline V gives CDR1 SEHNR, CDR2 FQNEAQ (reference sequence). The CDR3 loop spans 14 amino acids. The CDR3 protein is CASSFGLAENIQYF. The CDR3 DNA is TGTGCCAGCAGCTTTGGACTAGCGGAAAACATTCAGTACTTC.

The rearrangement links TRBV25-1 to TRBJ1-1; a weak D match, TRBD1 (5 bases). Germline loops: CDR1 MGHDK, CDR2 SYGVNS. The V end lost 1 base, the J end lost 6 bases, and 15 bases lay between the germline ends. The CDR3 contains 15 residues. The CDR3 bases are TGTGCCAGCAGTGAATCGGGCACTGGGGGGGCTGAAGCTTTCTTT. Protein: CASSESGTGGAEAFF.

This chain joins TRBV6-1 and TRBJ2-2, with a tentative D call TRBD1 (6 bases). The CDR3 covers 15 residues. Germline V gene lookup returns CDR1 MNHNS and CDR2 SASEGT. V lost 2 bases, J lost 3 bases, and 10 bases lay in between. CDR3 region: CASSESPGDTGELFF. CDR3 DNA: TGTGCCAGCAGTGAAAGCCCAGGGGACACCGGGGAGCTGTTTTTT.

The chain links TRBV10-3 to TRBJ1-4; D remains ambiguous. Trimming took 0 bases from V and 4 from J, leaving 9 bases between them. The germline gives CDR1 ENHRY, CDR2 SYGVKD. The CDR3 contains 15 residues. The CDR3 DNA follows: TGTGCCATCAGTGAGTCTAGAGGGCTTAATGAAAAACTGTTTTTT. It translates to CAISESRGLNEKLFF.

This chain connects TRBV7-9 to TRBJ1-5; TRBD1 agrees at 8 bases. This CDR3 is built from 15 residues. Per germline, CDR1 SEHNR and CDR2 FQNEAQ (reference sequence). J lost 6 bases, V lost 0 bases, and 4 bases had no gene match. The CDR3 loop is CASSLASGGGQPQHF. The CDR3 DNA reads as TGTGCCAGCAGCTTAGCATCAGGGGGCGGTCAGCCCCAGCATTTT.

The CDR3 nucleotides read TGTGCCAGCAGCCCTTCCGGACAGGGGAACGGGGAGCTGTTTTTT. Its translation is CASSPSGQGNGELFF. The chain couples TRBV7-9 to TRBJ2-2; 9 nucleotides agree with TRBD1. The ends lost 5 bases at V and 7 bases at J; junction bases unmatched: 8. The CDR3 totals 15 residues. Germline V CDR1 and CDR2: SEHNR, FQNEAQ (reference sequence).

The CDR3 is CASTTDRNTQYF. Here the CDR3 DNA reads TGTGCCAGCACTACCGACCGGAATACGCAGTATTTT. J is TRBJ2-3 and V is TRBV6-5; D is unresolved. CDR3 length: 12 amino acids. Trimming pared 7 bases from V and 7 bases from J, leaving 12 bases between. In germline, CDR1 is MNHEY, CDR2 SVGAGI.

This clone was seen only a few times. V usage is TRBV11-2 and J usage is TRBJ1-5, with D unresolved. Trimming shortened V by 3 bases and J by 1 base, and 4 bases separated the two germline ends. The germline V gene encodes CDR1 SGHAT and CDR2 FQNNGV. The length of the CDR3 is 13 residues. The CDR3 loop is CASSFSSNQPQHF. As DNA, the CDR3 is TGTGCCAGCAGCTTCTCGAGCAATCAGCCCCAGCATTTT.

The chain joins TRBV4-3 to TRBJ2-7; the match to TRBD2 covers 7 bases. J lost 4 bases, V lost 1 base, and 4 bases had no gene match. The CDR3 totals 14 residues. CDR1 is LGHNA and CDR2 is YSLEER in the germline V gene. The CDR3 nucleotides are TGCGCCAGCAGCCAAGGAGGCGGGGGATACGAGCAGTACTTC. Its protein is CASSQGGGGYEQYF.

The chain links TRBV6-5 to TRBJ2-5; D not resolved. Germline loops: CDR1 MNHEY, CDR2 SVGAGI. Trimming removed 0 bases at V and 5 bases at J, with 7 bases between. The CDR3 runs to 13 residues. In DNA form, the CDR3 reads TGTGCCAGCAGTTACTCCCACGGGGAGACCCAGTACTTC. It yields the protein CASSYSHGETQYF.